This is a list of T cell receptor beta chains from one sample in a study of T cells in localized non-small cell lung cancer. The repertoire was sequenced with immunoSEQ multiplex PCR; TCRdb's copy has only in-frame clones and lacks some. This table holds about 1,400 clones, less than 25% found once. The material was normal lung tissue next to the tumor, obtained before any cancer treatment. All receptors derive from an older male donor with stage III squamous cell lung carcinoma. The CDR3 runs from the conserved cysteine through the conserved F or W. The D gene is left open where the match is weak. Only some rows state a clone size, as once, few, many or a class for expanded clones.

.	.	TRBV6-8	TRBJ2-7	TGTGCCAGCAGGTCCAGGAGCCGAAGCTCCTACGAGCAGTACTTC	CASRSRSRSSYEQYF
few	TRBD1	TRBV28	TRBJ1-2	TGTGCCAGCATCTTACAGGGGGCTTCCTATGGCTACACCTTC	CASILQGASYGYTF
few	TRBD2	TRBV6-8	TRBJ2-3	TGTGCCAGCAGTTTTAGCGGGACGTGGGATACGCAGTATTTT	CASSFSGTWDTQYF
.	.	TRBV30	TRBJ2-7	TGTGCCTGGACTACGTCGGGTTCGGAGGAGCAGTACTTC	CAWTTSGSEEQYF
.	.	TRBV29-1	TRBJ1-3	TGCAGCGTTGCCGTTGGGGGTAACTCTGGAAACACCATATATTTT	CSVAVGGNSGNTIYF
.	.	TRBV9	TRBJ2-7	TGTGCCAGTCAAACAGGGACCTACGAGCAGTACTTC	CASQTGTYEQYF
.	.	TRBV11-3	TRBJ2-6	TGTGCCAGCAGTCAGGGCGAATCTGGGGCCAACGTCCTGACTTTC	CASSQGESGANVLTF
few	TRBD2	TRBV19	TRBJ2-7	TGTGCCAGTGCCAAACGGGGACTAGCGGGTTCCTACGAGCAGTACTTC	CASAKRGLAGSYEQYF
.	.	TRBV19	TRBJ1-5	TGTGCCAGTATGAGCGGCAGGGTCGGCAATCAGCCCCAGCATTTT	CASMSGRVGNQPQHF
few	.	TRBV9	TRBJ1-1	TGTGCCAGCAGCTTAGGGTGGGGCACTGAAGCTTTCTTT	CASSLGWGTEAFF
medium-sized	TRBD1	TRBV6-8	TRBJ2-7	TGTGCCAGCAGCAACCGGGACAGGGTTTCTGGTGAGAACTTC	CASSNRDRVSGENF
.	.	TRBV7-1	TRBJ1-1	TGTGCCAGCAGCTTAGGACAGAACACTGAAGCTTTCTTT	CASSLGQNTEAFF
.	.	TRBV19	TRBJ1-1	TGTGCCAGTAACGGGGGGCCTCGCTTGAACACTGAAGCTTTCTTT	CASNGGPRLNTEAFF
few	TRBD1	TRBV19	TRBJ1-2	TGTGCCAGTAGTTCCTTGGACAGGGTTCATGGCTACACCTTC	CASSSLDRVHGYTF
few	.	TRBV7-5	TRBJ1-5	TGTGCCAGCAGCTTAGACCGGGGGAGCAATCAGCCCCAGCATTTT	CASSLDRGSNQPQHF
large	TRBD2	TRBV11-3	TRBJ2-1	TGTGCCAGCAGCCCAGAGACTAGCGGGAGTATTGAGCAGTTCTTC	CASSPETSGSIEQFF
medium-sized	TRBD1	TRBV6-8	TRBJ2-7	TGTGCCATCAGTGTTTATATCGAGGGACTCGGGACAGGGGCTTACGAGCAGTACTTC	CAISVYIEGLGTGAYEQYF
.	TRBD1	TRBV19	TRBJ1-1	TGTGCCAGTAGCACGACAGGGGCACGGGATGAAGCTTTCTTT	CASSTTGARDEAFF
.	.	TRBV30	TRBJ2-7	TGTGCCTGGAGTGTACAACAGGGAACCTACGAGCAGTACTTC	CAWSVQQGTYEQYF
.	.	TRBV11-3	TRBJ2-3	TGTGCCAGCAGCTCGCTCTGGGAGGGCACAGATACGCAGTATTTT	CASSSLWEGTDTQYF
.	.	TRBV9	TRBJ1-1	TGTGCCAGCAGCGTAACTACAGACCTCACTGAAGCTTTCTTT	CASSVTTDLTEAFF
.	TRBD2	TRBV6-8	TRBJ2-3	TGTGCCAGCATAGTAGCGGGGGACACAGATACGCAGTATTTT	CASIVAGDTDTQYF
few	.	TRBV29-1	TRBJ2-7	TGCAGCGTTTTGGATTTGCGGAGCTCCTACGAGCAGTACTTC	CSVLDLRSSYEQYF
medium-sized	.	TRBV9	TRBJ2-2	TGTGCCAGCAGCGTAGGGGACGTCGCGAACACCGGGGAGCTGTTTTTT	CASSVGDVANTGELFF
.	TRBD2	TRBV6-8	TRBJ2-1	TGTGCCAGCAGTTACTCCAGCGGGAGTGACAATGAGCAGTTCTTC	CASSYSSGSDNEQFF
once	.	TRBV19	TRBJ1-1	TGTGCCAGTAGGGACATCGCGAGGAACACTGAAGCTTTCTTT	CASRDIARNTEAFF
.	TRBD2	TRBV19	TRBJ2-5	TGTGCCAGTAGGCGAACCACTAGCGGGAGTCTGGAGACCCAGTACTTC	CASRRTTSGSLETQYF
.	TRBD2	TRBV18	TRBJ2-1	TGTGCCAGCTCACCAATCTCCCCTAGCGGGAACAATGAGCAGTTCTTC	CASSPISPSGNNEQFF
few	TRBD2	TRBV6-8	TRBJ2-7	TGTGCCAGCAGTCAATCCCGGGGAGGGATCTACGAGCAGTACTTC	CASSQSRGGIYEQYF
few	TRBD1	TRBV6-8	TRBJ2-5	TGTGCCAGCAGTTTGGGACAGGGGGCTTGGGAGACCCAGTACTTC	CASSLGQGAWETQYF
.	TRBD2	TRBV11-3	TRBJ2-7	TGTGCCAGCAGCTTAGGGACTAGCTCCTACGAGCAGTACTTC	CASSLGTSSYEQYF
.	TRBD1	TRBV19	TRBJ1-3	TGTGCCAGTAAAATGGGACAGTCTGGAAACACCATATATTTT	CASKMGQSGNTIYF
.	TRBD1	TRBV7-8	TRBJ1-1	TGTGCCAGCAGAGACAGGGTGGGGACTGAAGCTTTCTTT	CASRDRVGTEAFF
few	.	TRBV4-1	TRBJ2-2	TGCGCCAGCAGCCAAGATAGGGCTAGTGTTCTCGGGGAGCTGTTTTTT	CASSQDRASVLGELFF
few	TRBD1	TRBV11-3	TRBJ1-1	TGTGCCAGCAGCCCTACAGGGGGGCACACTGAAGCTTTCTTT	CASSPTGGHTEAFF
medium-sized	.	TRBV11-3	TRBJ1-2	TGTGCCAGCAGCTTAGGGTCCGGTAGGACCTCGGGAGGCTACACCTTC	CASSLGSGRTSGGYTF
few	.	TRBV11-3	TRBJ2-5	TGTGCCAGCAGCTTCGAGCCGACCTACTTTGGGGAGACCCAGTACTTC	CASSFEPTYFGETQYF
few	.	TRBV28	TRBJ1-1	TGTGCCAGCAGTTTATCCAAAAGGGCAAACACTGAAGCTTTCTTT	CASSLSKRANTEAFF
few	.	TRBV6-8	TRBJ2-3	TGTGCCAGCAGTTACAGGGATAGCACAGATACGCAGTATTTT	CASSYRDSTDTQYF
few	.	TRBV11-3	TRBJ1-1	TGTGCCAGCAGCTTAGAGGGGGGCGACCTCTCTGAAGCTTTCTTT	CASSLEGGDLSEAFF
.	.	TRBV19	TRBJ1-5	TGTGCCAGTATGAGACAGCGGGGTAGGGGCAATCAGCCCCAGCATTTT	CASMRQRGRGNQPQHF
.	TRBD1	TRBV18	TRBJ2-3	TGTGCCAGCTCTCGTACAGGGGAAACAGATACGCAGTATTTT	CASSRTGETDTQYF
few	TRBD2	TRBV19	TRBJ2-3	TGTGCCAGTAGTGACTCCGGGACTAGCGGATTCACAGATACGCAGTATTTT	CASSDSGTSGFTDTQYF
.	.	TRBV5-1	TRBJ2-1	TGCGCCAGCAGCTCAGGGGACTCCCGGGCCGATGAGCAGTTCTTC	CASSSGDSRADEQFF
.	TRBD2	TRBV4-1	TRBJ2-7	TGCGCCAGCAGTCTTGGGACTAGCGGGGACGAGCAGTACTTC	CASSLGTSGDEQYF
.	TRBD1	TRBV11-3	TRBJ1-5	TGTGCCAGCAGCCGGGACAGGTCCGATCAGCCCCAGCATTTT	CASSRDRSDQPQHF
medium-sized	.	TRBV4-1	TRBJ2-1	TGCGCCAGCAGCCAACAAGGGTCCCGACTGGGCGAGCAGTTCTTC	CASSQQGSRLGEQFF
few	TRBD1	TRBV29-1	TRBJ1-4	TGCAGCGCCATAACCCGATCGACAGGGGGCGATGATGAAAAACTGTTTTTT	CSAITRSTGGDDEKLFF
.	.	TRBV6-7	TRBJ2-2	TGTGCCAGCAAACCGGGCCCTCACACCGGGGAGCTGTTTTTT	CASKPGPHTGELFF